Listed here are 22 T cell receptor beta chains from one sample, sequenced in a study of blood T cell repertoires in COVID-19. Generated by immunoSEQ multiplex PCR, the TCRdb table keeps only in-frame clones and is missing some. The sample lists about 230,000 clones; 86% were seen once. Material: peripheral blood. The receptors shown here come from a man in his fifties or sixties with COVID-19, enrolled during active disease.

J is TRBJ1-1 and V is TRBV5-4; no clear D gene. The germline V gene encodes CDR1 SGHNT and CDR2 YYREEE (reference sequence). The CDR3 is 14 residues long. The V end was cut by 7 bases, the J end by 4 bases, with 17 bases between. CDR3 nucleotide sequence: TGTGCCAGCGGTTCCCCCGGTGTGATCACTGAAGCTTTCTTT. Amino acids: CASGSPGVITEAFF.

V gene TRBV2 combines with J gene TRBJ1-5, with TRBD1 identical over 10 bases. The CDR3 consists of 17 residues. Losses at the gene ends were 8 bases for V and 3 bases for J; bases not matched to a gene: 13. The germline V gene encodes CDR1 SNHLY and CDR2 FYNNEI. The CDR3 spells CASGEMMGQGYNQPQHF. The DNA for the CDR3 is TGTGCCAGCGGCGAAATGATGGGACAGGGGTACAATCAGCCCCAGCATTTT.

This clone was seen once. The J gene is TRBJ1-3, the V gene TRBV6-5; D is unresolved. The CDR3 totals 12 residues. Germline assignment: CDR1 MNHEY and CDR2 SVGAGI. V dropped 5 bases and J dropped 4 bases, with 6 bases sitting between them. In DNA, the CDR3 is TGTGCCAGCAGTACCCAGGGAAACACCATATATTTT. Residues: CASSTQGNTIYF.

The chain joins TRBV6-2 or TRBV6-3 to TRBJ2-1; 8 bases agree with TRBD1. V was pared by 6 bases and J by 13 bases, with 20 bases of the junction left unmatched. This CDR3 has 16 amino acids. The germline gives CDR1 MNHEY, CDR2 SVGEGT. The CDR3 is CASSLPPDGTGTPQFF. CDR3 in DNA: TGTGCCAGCAGCCTACCGCCTGATGGGACAGGCACCCCCCAGTTCTTC.

The chain combines TRBV28 with TRBJ1-5, with D tentatively TRBD1 (5 bases). This CDR3 spans 12 amino acids. CDR1 and CDR2 (germline): MDHEN, SYDVKM. V gave up 7 bases and J gave up 7 bases, with 11 bases separating them. The CDR3 nucleotides read TGTGCCAGCATGGGGGGTGGGCAGCCCCAGCATTTT. Protein product: CASMGGGQPQHF.

The chain employs TRBV18 and TRBJ1-5; no clear D gene. Trimming cost V 3 bases and J 0 bases, with 6 bases left between them. The CDR3 has 14 residues. Germline loops: CDR1 KGHSH, CDR2 LQKENI. The CDR3 loop reads CASSPGSSNQPQHF. CDR3 nucleotide sequence: TGTGCCAGCTCACCCGGGAGTAGCAATCAGCCCCAGCATTTT.

This clone was detected only a few times. The chain has TRBV7-2 and TRBJ1-1, with a weak D call TRBD1 (6 bases). This CDR3 contains 16 residues. Germline assignment: CDR1 SGHTA and CDR2 FQGNSA. V was clipped by 4 bases and J by 4 bases, with 19 bases between them. The CDR3 DNA reads as TGTGCCAGCAGCTCCTATGAAACAGGGTCGGGCACTGAAGCTTTCTTT. It encodes CASSSYETGSGTEAFF.

V usage is TRBV3-1 (or the pseudogene TRBV3-2) and J usage is TRBJ2-1, with 7 bases fitting TRBD2. CDR1 and CDR2 from the germline V gene are LGHDT and YNNKEL (reference sequence). The CDR3 spans 14 residues. V trimming: 3 bases; J trimming: 9 bases; junction bases outside the gene matches: 8. The CDR3 coding sequence is TGTGCCAGCAGCCAGGAGGGACTACTACGTGAGCAGTTCTTC. Translated, it gives CASSQEGLLREQFF.

The rearrangement links TRBV6-5 to TRBJ1-2; 10 positions match TRBD1. CDR3 length: 14 residues. The V and J ends lost 3 bases and 5 bases, in that order; junction bases with no gene match: 3. Germline V lookup: CDR1 MNHEY, CDR2 SVGAGI. CDR3 in amino acids: CASSYRGQGYGYTF. CDR3 bases: TGTGCCAGCAGTTATCGGGGACAGGGGTATGGCTACACCTTC.

This rearrangement joins TRBV7-6 to TRBJ2-3; TRBD2 agrees at 9 bases. The germline V gene encodes CDR1 SGHVS and CDR2 FNYEAQ. This CDR3 is 16 amino acids long. The V segment lost 5 bases and the J segment 3 bases; nucleotides outside the gene matches: 9. The CDR3 spells CASSLGAGGLTDTQYF. The DNA of the CDR3 is TGTGCCAGCAGCCTGGGGGCGGGGGGGCTTACAGATACGCAGTATTTT.

This clone was seen only once. The chain is built from TRBV6-5 and TRBJ2-4; 7 bases line up with TRBD1. The germline V gene has CDR1 MNHEY and CDR2 SVGAGI. V lost 6 bases and J lost 3; bases outside the gene matches: 5. The CDR3 runs to 14 residues. This CDR3 reads CASSFTGDKNIQYF. The CDR3 nucleotides are TGTGCCAGCAGCTTCACAGGGGACAAAAACATTCAGTACTTC.

This clone was counted once. The rearrangement uses TRBV2 and TRBJ1-1, with D perhaps TRBD1 (5 bases). From germline, CDR1 is SNHLY and CDR2 FYNNEI. V lost 4 bases, J lost 0 bases, and 9 bases lay in between. The CDR3 spans 14 residues. CDR3 DNA: TGTGCCAGCAGTGCCAGGGCCATGAACACTGAAGCTTTCTTT. This translates into CASSARAMNTEAFF. Supplemented by reference TRBV2 and TRBJ1-1, the full variable domain reads EPEVTQTPSHQVTQMGQEVILRCVPISNHLYFYWYRQILGQKVEFLVSFYNNEISEKSEIFDDQFSVERPDGSNFTLKIRSTKLEDSAMYFCASSARAMNTEAFFGQGTRLTVV.

The chain couples TRBV24-1 to TRBJ2-1; TRBD2 matches at 15 bases. J gave up 5 bases and V 12 bases, and 16 bases lay outside the gene matches. The CDR3 loop spans 18 amino acids. Looked up from germline, CDR1 is KGHDR and CDR2 is SFDVKD. CDR3 DNA: TGTGCCGTCGGACTAGCGGGGGGGCCAATTTGGCCGCACAATGAGCAGTTCTTC. Translated, it gives CAVGLAGGPIWPHNEQFF.

The chain recombines TRBV7-9 with TRBJ1-1, with 10 bases that match TRBD1. Germline V gene lookup returns CDR1 SEHNR and CDR2 FQNEAQ (reference sequence). Trimming took 5 bases from V and 0 from J; bases not matched to a gene: 9. The CDR3 has 17 residues. The CDR3 here is CASSKTGTGALNTEAFF. In DNA, the CDR3 is TGTGCCAGCAGCAAAACCGGGACAGGGGCGCTGAACACTGAAGCTTTCTTT.

This clone was seen only once. The chain employs TRBV10-3 and TRBJ1-6; TRBD1 is a possible D gene (6 bases). Between the trimmed V and J ends, which lost 6 bases and 7 bases, there was a span of 16 bases. This CDR3 region has 15 residues. The germline CDR1 and CDR2 sequences are ENHRY and SYGVKD. CDR3 nucleotide sequence: TGTGCCATCAGAGATCAACAGGGTAGGAATTCACCCCTCCACTTT. Translation gives CAIRDQQGRNSPLHF.

This chain joins TRBV6-1 and TRBJ1-2; 8 nucleotides align to TRBD1. In germline, CDR1 is MNHNS, CDR2 SASEGT. The CDR3 runs to 15 residues. With V trimmed by 2 bases and J by 6 bases, 8 bases remained unmatched. The CDR3 DNA is TGTGCCAGCAGTGAAAGGCAGGGGGCGGTGAATGGCTACACCTTC. Translating gives CASSERQGAVNGYTF.

By its share, this clone is medium-sized. Other DNA sequences in this sample translate to the same CDR3. The V and J genes are TRBV27 and TRBJ2-1, with 11 bases fitting TRBD2. This CDR3 is 16 amino acids long. Germline V gene data show CDR1 as MNHEY and CDR2 as SMNVEV (reference sequence). With 4 bases clipped from V and 3 bases from J, the junction kept 5 bases outside the gene matches. In nucleotides, the CDR3 is TGTGCCAGCAGTTCCGGGACTAGCGGTTACTACAATGAGCAGTTCTTC. It encodes CASSSGTSGYYNEQFF.

V gene TRBV7-2 combines with J gene TRBJ2-5; 9 nucleotides align to TRBD1. The CDR3 has 14 residues. Germline assignment: CDR1 SGHTA and CDR2 FQGNSA. J lost 5 bases, V lost 4 bases, and 5 bases had no gene match. CDR3 residues: CASSSRTGEETQYF. DNA of the CDR3: TGTGCCAGCAGCTCCAGGACAGGGGAGGAGACCCAGTACTTC. The whole variable domain, remainder taken from reference TRBV7-2 and TRBJ2-5, is GAGVSQSPSNKVTEKGKDVELRCDPISGHTALYWYRQSLGQGLEFLIYFQGNSAPDKSGLPSDRFSAERTGGSVSTLTIQRTQQEDSAVYLCASSSRTGEETQYFGPGTRLLVL.

This clone occurred a few times. The V gene is TRBV5-1, the J gene TRBJ2-4; D is ambiguous. In germline, CDR1 is SGHRS, CDR2 YFSETQ. V was pared by 0 bases and J by 1 base, with 8 bases between. The length of the CDR3 is 15 residues. CDR3 loop: CASSLGATAKNIQYF. In nucleotides, the CDR3 is TGCGCCAGCAGCTTGGGAGCGACGGCCAAAAACATTCAGTACTTC.

The rearrangement uses TRBV6-5 and TRBJ2-1; possible D gene TRBD1, 6 bases. The V end lost 4 bases, the J end lost 0 bases, and 13 bases lay between the germline ends. Germline CDR1 MNHEY, CDR2 SVGAGI. The CDR3 length is 16 residues. The CDR3, as DNA: TGTGCCAGCAGTTGGAACCGGGACATCTCCTACAATGAGCAGTTCTTC. Translating it yields CASSWNRDISYNEQFF.

This chain uses TRBV7-2 with TRBJ2-7; 12 bases match TRBD2. CDR3 length: 17 amino acids. CDR1 and CDR2 (germline): SGHTA, FQGNSA. J lost 4 bases, V lost 0 bases, and 7 bases had no gene match. The CDR3: CASSLALAGGPQYEQYF. As DNA, the CDR3 is TGTGCCAGCAGCTTAGCGCTAGCGGGAGGGCCTCAGTACGAGCAGTACTTC.

V and J are TRBV18 and TRBJ2-3, with no clear D. V gave up 1 base and J gave up 1 base, with 9 bases separating them. The CDR3 runs 15 residues. The V gene's germline CDR1 is KGHSH and CDR2 LQKENI. CDR3 region: CASSPLGAGTDTQYF. The CDR3 DNA reads as TGTGCCAGCTCACCACTTGGTGCGGGCACAGATACGCAGTATTTT.